The TCR beta chain described here comes from a study of T cells after yellow fever vaccination. Looking at the study overall: SMART-Seq v4 Ultra Low Input prepared the low-cell-number fractions.

5'RACE template switching added a universal primer site and UMIs to TCR cDNA. A single record per CDR3 protein comes from TCRdb applying MiXCR to the 5' RACE reads. The table includes fewer than 350,000 distinct CDR3 sequences, roughly 8.7% detected once. Concerning this clonotype itself: Its antigen is undetermined.

Findings and limits, study-wide: In post-booster samples, most primary-vaccination clones reappeared (approximately 95% CD4, 70% to 90% CD8). Clonotypes appearing in both CD4 and CD8 compartments existed, and their share was small.

Source: PBMCs, taken on the day of the first yellow fever vaccination. This clonotype was sampled from a man aged 18 to 30 who received the YFV17D yellow fever vaccine.

Here the CDR3 DNA reads TGCGCCAGCAACAGGGGGAGGAACACTGAAGCTTTCTTT. It encodes CASNRGRNTEAFF. The rearrangement joins TRBV4-3 to TRBJ1-1; 8 bases match TRBD1. Trimming removed 7 bases from V and 1 base from J; junction bases left unmatched: 2. The CDR3 length is 13 residues. Germline V gene data show CDR1 as LGHNA and CDR2 as YSLEER.